The 27 T cell receptor beta chains reported below all come from one sample, sequenced in a study of T cell repertoires in cytomegalovirus infection. Their antigens remain unidentified. From the reads, TCRdb called clonotypes with MiXCR, one entry per CDR3 protein. Of approximately 910,000 distinct CDR3 sequences in the sample, approximately 31% were seen once. The material sequenced was cultured CD8+ T cells from PBMCs, taken from culture after CMV antigen stimulation. Every receptor here comes from a human donor in good health (CMV status not recorded). Some clones in this sample may be carry-over from other donors' samples.

The chain has TRBV4-1 and TRBJ1-1; D uncertain. The CDR3 extends over 14 amino acids. Germline V gives CDR1 MGHRA, CDR2 YSYEKL. V was shortened by 4 bases and J by 4 bases, with 13 bases between the two germline ends. The CDR3 region has the DNA TGCGCCAGCAGCCTTTACTTAGGAAGCACTGAAGCTTTCTTT. Its protein is CASSLYLGSTEAFF.

This clonotype was counted many times. This chain connects TRBV2 to TRBJ2-5, with D perhaps matching TRBD1 (7 bases). CDR1 and CDR2 (germline): SNHLY, FYNNEI. The V end lost 4 bases, the J end lost 6 bases, and 9 bases lay between the germline ends. CDR3 length equals 12 residues. This CDR3 is CASSAGGKTQYF. CDR3 bases: TGTGCCAGCAGTGCAGGGGGGAAGACCCAGTACTTC.

V gene TRBV5-4 combines with J gene TRBJ2-7; 9 bases match TRBD1. Germline lookup yields CDR1 SGHNT and CDR2 YYREEE (reference sequence). CDR3 length equals 15 residues. With V trimmed by 4 bases and J by 6 bases, 11 bases remained unmatched. CDR3 residues: CASSQPGTGSLEQYF. CDR3 sequence (DNA): TGTGCCAGCAGCCAGCCAGGGACAGGGTCCCTCGAGCAGTACTTC.

This chain joins TRBV7-6 and TRBJ2-3; D unresolved. This CDR3 contains 15 residues. The V gene's germline CDR1 is SGHVS and CDR2 FNYEAQ. The ends were cut back, 5 bases at V and 3 bases at J, with 15 bases in the middle. CDR3 amino acids: CASSPGPVGTDTQYF. The DNA of the CDR3 is TGTGCCAGCAGCCCAGGCCCGGTAGGGACAGATACGCAGTATTTT.

The V and J genes are TRBV28 and TRBJ1-1, with D unclear. V lost 5 bases and J 6 bases, leaving 13 bases between the germline ends. This CDR3 contains 13 residues. Per the germline V gene, CDR1 is MDHEN and CDR2 is SYDVKM. The CDR3 region is CASSPMPRPEAFF. The CDR3 DNA is TGTGCCAGCAGTCCCATGCCGCGCCCTGAAGCTTTCTTT. Using reference TRBV28 and TRBJ1-1 for the parts outside the CDR3, the full variable domain is DVKVTQSSRYLVKRTGEKVFLECVQDMDHENMFWYRQDPGLGLRLIYFSYDVKMKEKGDIPEGYSVSREKKERFSLILESASTNQTSMYLCASSPMPRPEAFFGQGTRLTVV.

This clonotype was detected a few times. The chain combines TRBV6-6 with TRBJ2-5, with TRBD1 matching over 7 bases. Losses at the gene ends were 0 bases for V and 2 bases for J; bases not matched to a gene: 9. In germline, CDR1 is MNHNY, CDR2 SVGAGI (reference sequence). This CDR3 is built from 17 residues. For the CDR3, the DNA is TGTGCCAGCAGTTACTCGAGAGGGGGCTCGTGGCAAGAGACCCAGTACTTC. It is translated as CASSYSRGGSWQETQYF.

This clonotype was seen a single time. J is TRBJ2-3 and V is TRBV10-2, with 7 positions matching TRBD1. Germline CDR1 is WSHSY and CDR2 is SAAADI. The V gene end was trimmed by 3 bases and the J gene end by 4 bases; junction bases not matched to a gene: 7. This CDR3 comprises 15 residues. DNA of the CDR3: TGCGCCAGCAGTGACCCAACTAGGGGGCCAGATACGCAGTATTTT. This codes for CASSDPTRGPDTQYF.

In this sample, this clonotype turned up many times. J is TRBJ2-5 and V is TRBV7-3, with 9 bases lining up with TRBD1. Germline CDR1 reads SGHTA; CDR2 reads FQGTGA. The CDR3 runs 16 residues. The V segment lost 0 bases and the J segment 2 bases; nucleotides outside the gene matches: 4. CDR3 sequence (DNA): TGTGCCAGCAGCTTAACACAGGGGGCCCCTCAAGAGACCCAGTACTTC. This encodes CASSLTQGAPQETQYF.

This clonotype was picked up many times. This chain connects TRBV7-6 to TRBJ2-1, with D possibly matching TRBD2 (6 bases). CDR1 SGHVS and CDR2 FNYEAQ come from the germline V gene. Trimming shortened V by 2 bases and J by 4 bases, and 18 bases separated the two germline ends. This CDR3 is 17 amino acids long. The chain's CDR3 is CASSLYTPGLEYNEQFF. The CDR3 region has the DNA TGTGCCAGCAGCTTATACACTCCGGGACTCGAATACAATGAGCAGTTCTTC.

This clonotype occurred a few times. CDR3 nucleotide sequence: TGTGCCAGCAGCTTCTACAGGGCTAATGAGCAGTTCTTC. It yields the protein CASSFYRANEQFF. The genes are TRBV7-9 and TRBJ2-1; the D gene is possibly TRBD1 (6 bases). CDR3 size: 13 residues. From germline, CDR1 is SEHNR and CDR2 FQNEAQ (reference sequence). The V end lost 3 bases, the J end lost 7 bases, and 10 bases lay between the germline ends.

This clonotype has only a few counts. The chain joins TRBV6-2 or TRBV6-3 to TRBJ2-7; possible D gene TRBD1, 5 bases. Looked up from germline, CDR1 is MNHEY and CDR2 is SVGEGT. This CDR3 region has 14 residues. Trimming pared 6 bases from V and 3 bases from J, leaving 15 bases between. The CDR3 DNA reads TGTGCCAGCAGGGCGACAGAAATGCTCTACGAGCAGTACTTC. Translation gives CASRATEMLYEQYF.

CDR3 nucleotides: TGTGCCAGCAGTTACGGACCTTATCCGGGATGGGATGGCTACACCTTC. This codes for CASSYGPYPGWDGYTF. The rearrangement joins TRBV6-2 or TRBV6-3 to TRBJ1-2; no clear D. Germline CDR1 MNHEY, CDR2 SVGEGT. V was trimmed by 2 bases and J by 6 bases, leaving 19 bases between them. This CDR3 has 16 amino acids.

The sample holds many counts of this clonotype. The chain joins TRBV9 to TRBJ2-1; 10 bases match TRBD2. The V gene's germline CDR1 is SGDLS and CDR2 YYNGEE. Losses at the gene ends were 0 bases for V and 4 bases for J; bases not matched to a gene: 1. The CDR3 totals 15 residues. DNA for the CDR3: TGTGCCAGCAGCGTAGGGACTAGCGGTTACAATGAGCAGTTCTTC. Amino acids: CASSVGTSGYNEQFF.

This chain uses TRBV2 with TRBJ1-1; no reliable D call. CDR1 is SNHLY and CDR2 is FYNNEI in the germline V gene. V was shortened by 4 bases and J by 1 base, with 10 bases between the two germline ends. CDR3 size: 14 residues. This chain's CDR3 is CASSGKISNTEAFF. CDR3 sequence (DNA): TGTGCCAGCAGTGGGAAAATATCGAACACTGAAGCTTTCTTT.

The CDR3 bases are TGTGCCAGCAGCTACAGGGGGCAATTGGGGGAGACCCAGTACTTC. Its translation: CASSYRGQLGETQYF. The V and J genes are TRBV7-9 and TRBJ2-5; 9 nucleotides align to TRBD1. The CDR3 runs to 15 residues. Per the germline V gene, CDR1 is SEHNR and CDR2 is FQNEAQ (reference sequence). With V trimmed by 4 bases and J by 5 bases, 8 bases remained unmatched.

This clonotype was seen repeatedly, ten times or more. The chain couples TRBV9 to TRBJ1-1; D is ambiguous. Germline assignment: CDR1 SGDLS and CDR2 YYNGEE. CDR3 length: 14 residues. V lost 0 bases and J lost 0, with 6 bases in between. CDR3 in DNA: TGTGCCAGCAGCGTAGAGGGTATGAACACTGAAGCTTTCTTT. This sequence encodes CASSVEGMNTEAFF.

This clonotype was seen ten or more times. The chain carries TRBV7-6 and TRBJ1-5, with D uncertain. V dropped 0 bases and J dropped 2 bases, with 8 bases sitting between them. This CDR3 has 15 residues. Germline CDR1 is SGHVS and CDR2 is FNYEAQ. For the CDR3, the DNA is TGTGCCAGCAGCTTAGCGTGGGGAGGCAATCAGCCCCAGCATTTT. Protein sequence: CASSLAWGGNQPQHF.

V is TRBV19 and J is TRBJ1-2; the match to TRBD1 covers 9 bases. Germline loops: CDR1 LNHDA, CDR2 SQIVND (reference sequence). J lost 8 bases, V lost 8 bases, and 12 bases had no gene match. This CDR3 is 14 amino acids long. CDR3 residues: CASSRDREKEGYTF. The DNA for the CDR3 is TGTGCCAGTTCTCGGGACAGGGAGAAGGAAGGCTACACCTTC.

V and J are TRBV7-9 and TRBJ1-2; no clear D. The V end was cut by 1 base, the J end by 6 bases, with 24 bases between. This CDR3 region has 18 residues. Per the germline V gene, CDR1 is SEHNR and CDR2 is FQNEAQ (reference sequence). This CDR3 is CASSLVSVTEHLTNGYTF. CDR3 nucleotides: TGTGCCAGCAGCTTAGTTTCCGTAACAGAGCACCTTACCAATGGCTACACCTTC.

Many counts were recorded for this clonotype. The chain links TRBV12-3 or TRBV12-4 to TRBJ1-1; the D is unclear. This CDR3 comprises 10 residues. Trimming took off 7 bases at V and 8 bases at J, with 8 bases between the two ends. In DNA, the CDR3 is TGTGCCAGCATCCTCGGGGAAGCTTTCTTT. This translates into CASILGEAFF.

By sample fraction, this clonotype is medium-sized. The chain joins TRBV6-5 to TRBJ1-2; tentatively, D is TRBD1 (5 bases). CDR1 is MNHEY, CDR2 SVGAGI, per germline. Trimming cost V 4 bases and J 8 bases, with 17 bases left between them. CDR3 length: 14 amino acids. CDR3 in DNA: TGTGCCAGCAGTTTAGGGGACCTTCCGGGGGGCTACACCTTC. Its translation is CASSLGDLPGGYTF.

This clonotype was found a few times. The chain is built from TRBV19 and TRBJ2-1; 9 nucleotides agree with TRBD1. This CDR3 is built from 13 residues. Germline V gene sequence: CDR1 LNHDA, CDR2 SQIVND (reference sequence). V shed 8 bases and J 6 bases; nucleotides not matched to a gene: 5. The CDR3, as DNA: TGTGCCAGTCGACAGGGGGGAACCAATGAGCAGTTCTTC. Amino acid sequence: CASRQGGTNEQFF. The variable domain in full, with the rest retrieved from reference TRBV19 and TRBJ2-1, is DGGITQSPKYLFRKEGQNVTLSCEQNLNHDAMYWYRQDPGQGLRLIYYSQIVNDFQKGDIAEGYSVSREKKESFPLTVTSAQKNPTAFYLCASRQGGTNEQFFGPGTRLTVL.

This clonotype was seen only a few times. The chain's CDR3 is CASSGGFAGTYGYTF. The DNA for the CDR3 is TGTGCCAGCAGTGGGGGGTTTGCAGGGACATATGGCTACACCTTC. The V call is TRBV12-3 or TRBV12-4, the J call TRBJ1-2; D might be TRBD1 (6 bases). V gave up 5 bases and J gave up 5 bases, with 18 bases separating them. This CDR3 is built from 15 residues.

This clonotype was detected only once. The junction departs from germline at one end; a sequencing error may be responsible. The chain is built from TRBV6-5 and TRBJ2-1; D ambiguous. The length of the CDR3 is 13 residues. Germline-derived CDR1 and CDR2 are MNHEY and SVGAGI. The CDR3 sequence: CANSYSPYNEQFF. Here the CDR3 DNA reads TGTGCCAACAGTTACTCTCCTTACAATGAGCAGTTCTTC.

J is TRBJ1-3 and V is TRBV2; perhaps TRBD1 as D (6 bases). This CDR3 comprises 14 residues. With 7 bases removed from V and 4 bases from J, the gap between germline ends came to 14 bases. CDR1 and CDR2 from the germline V gene are SNHLY and FYNNEI. CDR3 amino acids: CASTEQGSGNTIYF. The CDR3 bases are TGTGCCAGCACCGAACAGGGATCCGGAAACACCATATATTTT.

This clonotype was observed a few times. This sequence joins TRBV7-9 and TRBJ2-1, with 8 bases aligning to TRBD2. The V gene end was trimmed by 6 bases and the J gene end by 3 bases; junction bases not matched to a gene: 4. Germline CDR1 and CDR2: SEHNR and FQNEAQ (reference sequence). The CDR3 is made up of 14 amino acids. DNA for the CDR3: TGTGCCAGCAGTTCCGGGACTAGCTACAATGAGCAGTTCTTC. The encoded protein is CASSSGTSYNEQFF.

This clonotype was recorded once. The chain employs TRBV12-3 or TRBV12-4 and TRBJ1-2; D is perhaps TRBD1 (6 bases). The CDR3 runs to 15 residues. Between the trimmed V and J ends, which lost 5 bases and 1 base, there was a span of 14 bases. The DNA for the CDR3 is TGTGCCAGCAGTACCTTGGACAGTATTAACTATGGCTACACCTTC. Its protein product is CASSTLDSINYGYTF.